This T cell receptor (beta chain) was sequenced in a study of regulatory T cells in long-lasting Graves disease. This clonotype was observed at least ten times. According to the study, TCR beta libraries were built with iRepertoire HTBI primers and CDR3-region Arm-PCR. TCRdb recomputed calls from the multiplex PCR reads with MiXCR, one row per CDR3 protein. The sample yields under 500,000 distinct CDR3 sequences, 16% seen once. Time point noted: newly diagnosed GD, antithyroid drugs for less than 3 months. Generation of the TCR library employed RNA extracted from PBMCs. The same sample was also used in a study of T cells in Graves' hyperthyroidism and ophthalmopathy. Turning to that study: Exclusion of a patient resulted from uncontrolled infection, other autoimmune disease, pregnancy or lactation.

The sequence came from a woman aged 30 to 39 with Graves disease. The sequencing used peripheral blood mononuclear cells (PBMCs), collected at new diagnosis, from a patient treated with antithyroid drugs.

The CDR3 nucleotides are TGCGCCAGCAGCCTACTAGCGGGCAATTACAATGAGCAGTTCTTC. It codes for CASSLLAGNYNEQFF. This chain links TRBV5-1 with TRBJ2-1; 9 bases align to TRBD2. Losses at the gene ends were 4 bases for V and 4 bases for J; bases not matched to a gene: 6. The germline gives CDR1 SGHRS, CDR2 YFSETQ. The CDR3 has 15 amino acids.